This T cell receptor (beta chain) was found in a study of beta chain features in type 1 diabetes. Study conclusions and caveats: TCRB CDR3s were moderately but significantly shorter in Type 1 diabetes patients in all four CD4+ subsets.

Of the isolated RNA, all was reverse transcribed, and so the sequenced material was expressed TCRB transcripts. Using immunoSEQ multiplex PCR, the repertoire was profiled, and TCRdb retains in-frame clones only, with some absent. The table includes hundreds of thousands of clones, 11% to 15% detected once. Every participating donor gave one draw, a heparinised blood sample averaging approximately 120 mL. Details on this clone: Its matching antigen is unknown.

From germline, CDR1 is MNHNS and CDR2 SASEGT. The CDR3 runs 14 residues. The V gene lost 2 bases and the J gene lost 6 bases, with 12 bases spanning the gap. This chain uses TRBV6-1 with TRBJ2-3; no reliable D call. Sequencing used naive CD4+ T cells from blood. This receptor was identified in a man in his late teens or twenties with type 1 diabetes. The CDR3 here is CASSERPSADTQYF. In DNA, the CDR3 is TGTGCCAGCAGTGAAAGGCCCAGCGCGGATACGCAGTATTTT.